This TCR beta chain appears in the sequencing data of a study of OX40 agonist ivuxolimab in advanced cancers. Profiling relied on immunoSEQ multiplex PCR, and the TCRdb table lists in-frame clones only, not all of them. Of 35,000 to 50,000 clones detected, about 88% appear once; the ten largest clones hold around 13%. With respect to this clone: Antigen: not known.

Study observations and caveats: The average count of expanded clones was higher among CD8+ T cells than among CD4+. At 0.1 to 3.0 mg/kg, CD4+ and CD8+ blood T cells expanded clonally by week 6.

This material consisted of CD4+ or CD8+ T cells sorted from blood, taken in a trial of the OX40 agonist ivuxolimab. This clonotype was sampled from an adult with an advanced solid tumor such as melanoma, head and neck, liver or kidney cancer.

CDR3 region: CASSYESGGAYQQYF. Here the CDR3 DNA reads TGTGCCAGCAGCTATGAAAGCGGGGGGGCCTATCAGCAGTACTTC. The genes are TRBV5-5 and TRBJ2-7; TRBD2 aligns across 10 bases. The CDR3 contains 15 residues. V shed 3 bases, J shed 8 bases, and the junction held 11 bases outside the gene matches. Germline V gene data show CDR1 as SGHKS and CDR2 as YYEKEE (reference sequence).